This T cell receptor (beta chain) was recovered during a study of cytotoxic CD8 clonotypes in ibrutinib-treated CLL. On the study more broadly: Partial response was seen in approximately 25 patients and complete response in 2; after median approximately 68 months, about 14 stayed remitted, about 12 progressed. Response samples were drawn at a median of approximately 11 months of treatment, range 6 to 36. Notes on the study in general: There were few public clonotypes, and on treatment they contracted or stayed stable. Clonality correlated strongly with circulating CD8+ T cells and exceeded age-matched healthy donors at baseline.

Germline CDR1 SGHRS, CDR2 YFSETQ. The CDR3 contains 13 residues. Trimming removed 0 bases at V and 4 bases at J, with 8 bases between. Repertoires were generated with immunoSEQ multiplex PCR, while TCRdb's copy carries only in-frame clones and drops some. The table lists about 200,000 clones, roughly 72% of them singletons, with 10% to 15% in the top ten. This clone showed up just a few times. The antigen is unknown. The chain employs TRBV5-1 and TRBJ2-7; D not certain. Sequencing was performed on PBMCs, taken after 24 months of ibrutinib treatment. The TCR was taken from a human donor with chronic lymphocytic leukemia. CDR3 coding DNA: TGCGCCAGCAGCTTGGGTCTACCTTACGAGCAGTACTTC. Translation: CASSLGLPYEQYF. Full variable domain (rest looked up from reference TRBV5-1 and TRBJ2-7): KAGVTQTPRYLIKTRGQQVTLSCSPISGHRSVSWYQQTPGQGLQFLFEYFSETQRNKGNFPGRFSGRQFSNSRSEMNVSTLELGDSALYLCASSLGLPYEQYFGPGTRLTVT.